This T cell receptor (beta chain) is from a study of spatial heterogeneity in lung cancer. TCRdb fed the 5' RACE reads into MiXCR, producing one record per CDR3 protein. The sample has some 29,000 distinct CDR3 sequences, 8.4% seen once. Noted time point: sample taken at primary tumor resection. No cell sorting; template was whole RNA from tumor, lung tissue or PBMC. The CDR3 is 16 amino acids. The germline V and J ends were trimmed by 0 bases and 1 base, with 12 bases remaining between them. This receptor was identified in a female donor with early-stage non-small cell lung cancer. V is TRBV23-1 and J is TRBJ2-5; D is ambiguous. TRBV23-1 is designated an ORF whose function remains uncertain. The sample in question was PBMCs, obtained at surgery. The CDR3 region is CASSQSFNITQETQYF. CDR3 nucleotide sequence: TGCGCCAGCAGTCAATCGTTTAATATAACCCAAGAGACCCAGTACTTC.